The sequence of this TCR beta chain was determined in a study of low-dose radiotherapy and immunotherapy resistance in tumors. In the study overall: Cohort 1 was treated with 0.5 Gy per fraction at 2-week intervals, amounting to 6.5 Gy overall. Starting cycle 1 day 1, oral aspirin 300 mg was given daily for four cycles.

In the RACIN dose-escalation trial, donors got nivolumab plus ipilimumab with aspirin, cyclophosphamide and radiotherapy. There are 15 residues in the CDR3. The germline V and J ends were trimmed by 2 bases and 4 bases, with 14 bases remaining between them. Germline V lookup: CDR1 MNHEY, CDR2 SVGAGI. This clonotype was seen only a few times. First-strand cDNA used TRAV- and TRBV-specific primers, covering alpha and beta chains. With a constant-region primer and a V-primer adapter, TCRs were subjected to approximately 18 PCR cycles of amplification. TCRdb called the reads again in MiXCR, with one record for every CDR3 protein. The sample gives roughly 18,000 distinct CDR3 sequences, around 67% of which show up once; about an eighth is in the top ten.

This TCR came from a human donor with advanced metastatic prostate, ovarian, gallbladder or colorectal cancer (not recorded which). This table probably holds off-target reads from a library built for another chain. The V gene is TRBV6-5, the J gene TRBJ1-1; D uncertain. CDR3: CASSYAGQASTEAFF. The CDR3 DNA sequence: TGTGCCAGCAGTTACGCCGGCCAGGCGAGCACTGAAGCTTTCTTT.